Here is one TCR beta chain with its context. In the same sample, other DNA sequences code for this CDR3. The sample is drawn from a study of blood T cell repertoires in COVID-19. Deletions cut 1 base from V and 7 bases from J, with 5 bases between. The CDR3 loop spans 13 amino acids. The germline V gene encodes CDR1 SGHTA and CDR2 FQGNSA. The repertoire was sequenced with immunoSEQ multiplex PCR; TCRdb's copy has only in-frame clones and lacks some. The table lists about half a million clones, approximately 85% of them singletons. This TCR derives from a human donor in a cohort sampled during active COVID-19. The chain joins TRBV7-2 to TRBJ1-6, with a possible D match to TRBD1 (5 bases). The sequencing input was peripheral blood. CDR3 DNA: TGTGCCAGCAGCTTAGACAGGAATTCACCCCTCCACTTT. Its protein is CASSLDRNSPLHF.